A single sample gave rise to the 16 T cell receptor beta chains below, sequenced in a study of control samples from healthy donors and cancer patients. Clones were read by immunoSEQ multiplex PCR, and TCRdb kept only the in-frame ones, dropping some. The sample shows 15,000 to 19,000 clones, about nine tenths of them seen only once. The sample comprised PBMCs. The receptors derive from a woman in her seventies with colorectal cancer.

V and J are TRBV24-1 and TRBJ1-2, with D possibly being TRBD1 (5 bases). Between the trimmed V and J ends, which lost 3 bases and 6 bases, there was a span of 10 bases. CDR3 length: 13 residues. Germline V gives CDR1 KGHDR, CDR2 SFDVKD. The CDR3 sequence is CATSDPGGDGYTF. For the CDR3, the DNA is TGTGCCACCAGTGATCCTGGGGGGGATGGCTACACCTTC.

The rearrangement links TRBV6-2 or TRBV6-3 to TRBJ2-7; 10 nucleotides line up with TRBD1. V dropped 2 bases and J dropped 3; count of bases not matched to a gene: 7. Germline CDR1 is MNHEY and CDR2 is SVGEGT. There are 16 residues in the CDR3. CDR3 DNA: TGTGCCAGCAGTTACCCGGACAGGGGGTCTTTCTACGAGCAGTACTTC. The encoded protein is CASSYPDRGSFYEQYF.

This rearrangement joins TRBV6-2 or TRBV6-3 to TRBJ1-1; D remains ambiguous. The V end was cut by 2 bases, the J end by 4 bases, with 11 bases between. CDR1 and CDR2 from the germline V gene are MNHEY and SVGEGT. There are 14 residues in the CDR3. CDR3 in amino acids: CASSYRAGLTEAFF. The CDR3 nucleotides read TGTGCCAGCAGTTACAGGGCAGGTCTCACTGAAGCTTTCTTT.

The chain couples TRBV14 to TRBJ1-3; D is possibly TRBD1 (5 bases). The germline V and J ends were trimmed by 5 bases and 4 bases, with 21 bases remaining between them. This CDR3 contains 17 residues. Germline CDR1 SGHDN, CDR2 FVKESK. The CDR3: CASSNPRAGLTGNTIYF. DNA for the CDR3: TGTGCCAGCAGCAATCCTCGGGCAGGGCTTACAGGAAACACCATATATTTT.

CDR3 in DNA: TGTGCCAGCAGCACTCATACCCGAGGGAACACCGGGGAGCTGTTTTTT. Its protein product is CASSTHTRGNTGELFF. V gene TRBV21-1 combines with J gene TRBJ2-2; whether TRBD2, the table's D call, matches the DNA was not checked. TRBV21-1 constitutes a pseudogene. This CDR3 comprises 16 residues.

This clone was seen a few times. The rearrangement uses TRBV7-8 and TRBJ1-1, with D possibly being TRBD1 (5 bases). The germline gives CDR1 SGHVS, CDR2 FQNEAQ. CDR3 length: 14 amino acids. Trimming removed 5 bases at V and 3 bases at J, with 13 bases between. The CDR3 DNA sequence: TGTGCCAGCAGCCCGTCAGGGCGATACACTGAAGCTTTCTTT. Its translation: CASSPSGRYTEAFF.

A few counts support this clone. The chain combines TRBV6-2 or TRBV6-3 with TRBJ2-1; D ambiguous. V was clipped by 6 bases and J by 0 bases, with 12 bases between them. The germline gives CDR1 MNHEY, CDR2 SVGEGT. There are 15 residues in the CDR3. DNA of the CDR3: TGTGCCAGCAGCTATTCCGGTGGCTCCTACAATGAGCAGTTCTTC. This gives the protein CASSYSGGSYNEQFF.

The rearrangement links TRBV5-8 to TRBJ2-2; D uncertain. This CDR3 region has 13 residues. Germline V gene sequence: CDR1 SGHTS, CDR2 YDEGEE. Trimming shortened V by 2 bases and J by 5 bases, and 7 bases separated the two germline ends. The DNA of the CDR3 is TGTGCCAGCAGCTTCACCCCAACCGGGGAGCTGTTTTTT. Translation: CASSFTPTGELFF.

The rearrangement joins TRBV4-3 to TRBJ2-1; 12 bases are shared with TRBD2. The CDR3 loop spans 15 amino acids. Per the germline V gene, CDR1 is LGHNA and CDR2 is YSLEER. The trim removed 3 bases at V and 6 bases at J, leaving 3 bases unmatched. The CDR3 DNA reads TGCGCCAGCAGCCACGTACTAGCGGGGGGCAATGAGCAGTTCTTC. It is translated as CASSHVLAGGNEQFF.

The chain couples TRBV9 to TRBJ2-1; 9 bases line up with TRBD1. This CDR3 is built from 15 residues. Germline V gene data show CDR1 as SGDLS and CDR2 as YYNGEE. After removal of 4 bases from V and 5 bases from J, the junction contained 7 bases not matched to a gene. The DNA for the CDR3 is TGTGCCAGCAGCCCGCTAGGGACAGGGCACAATGAGCAGTTCTTC. Amino acid sequence: CASSPLGTGHNEQFF.

V is TRBV12-3 or TRBV12-4 and J is TRBJ1-1; 9 bases align to TRBD1. The CDR3 runs 13 residues. V trimming: 6 bases; J trimming: 4 bases; junction bases outside the gene matches: 3. The CDR3 DNA reads TGTGCCAGCAGGGTGGACAGGGGCACTGAAGCTTTCTTT. It specifies CASRVDRGTEAFF.

In DNA, the CDR3 is TGTGCCATCAAGGGGGGAGTGGGGGATACGCAGTATTTT. The encoded protein is CAIKGGVGDTQYF. The chain carries TRBV10-3 and TRBJ2-3, with D perhaps assigned TRBD1 or TRBD2 (6 bases each). The CDR3 spans 13 residues. Germline loops: CDR1 ENHRY, CDR2 SYGVKD. The germline V and J ends were trimmed by 7 bases and 6 bases, with 14 bases remaining between them.

The chain joins TRBV10-2 to TRBJ2-5, with 10 bases matching TRBD1. CDR3 length equals 14 residues. The germline gives CDR1 WSHSY, CDR2 SAAADI. Trimming took 6 bases from V and 5 from J; bases not matched to a gene: 6. The CDR3 nucleotides read TGCGCCAGCAGCGACAGGGGGCGGTGGGAGACCCAGTACTTC. Amino acids: CASSDRGRWETQYF.

Here the CDR3 DNA reads TGTGCCACCAAACAGACTAGCGGGGGGGAAGATACGCAGTATTTT. This translates into CATKQTSGGEDTQYF. This sequence joins TRBV15 and TRBJ2-3; 14 nucleotides align to TRBD2. CDR1 and CDR2 from the germline V gene are LNHNV and YYDKDF (reference sequence). Losses at the gene ends were 7 bases for V and 5 bases for J; bases not matched to a gene: 5. CDR3 length: 15 residues.

The rearrangement links TRBV11-3 to TRBJ2-1; TRBD2 aligns across 7 bases. The CDR3 has 16 amino acids. The germline V gene has CDR1 SGHNT and CDR2 YENEEA. Trimming took 0 bases from V and 1 from J; bases not matched to a gene: 3. In DNA, the CDR3 is TGTGCCAGCAGCTTAGATGTGCGGGGGTCCTACAATGAGCAGTTCTTC. This codes for CASSLDVRGSYNEQFF.

This chain links TRBV25-1 with TRBJ2-5, with a possible D match to TRBD2 (5 bases). Deletions cut 2 bases from V and 3 bases from J, with 7 bases between. This CDR3 has 13 residues. From germline, CDR1 is MGHDK and CDR2 SYGVNS. DNA for the CDR3: TGTGCCAGCAGTGAAGCCGGGGAAGAGACCCAGTACTTC. Amino acid sequence: CASSEAGEETQYF.